This T cell receptor beta chain was sequenced in a study of vaccination effects on CD4 cells after COVID-19. As for the study in general: Expansion of antigen-specific CD4+ T cells with viral peptide pools was carried out by the ViraFEST assay before sequencing.

Study-wide results and caveats: Vaccine- and infection-induced clones showed marked clonal contraction late following vaccination.

Subsequent to less than twelve days of culture, CD4+ T cells were isolated. Half of the medium was exchanged for IL-2 medium on both days 3 and 7. CDR3 length equals 14 residues. CDR1 SGHTA and CDR2 FQGNSA come from the germline V gene. J lost 3 bases, V lost 8 bases, and 4 bases had no gene match. Profiled with immunoSEQ multiplex PCR; TCRdb holds only in-frame clones, not every one. This sample carries over 45,000 clones, roughly 80% of them seen once, and the ten largest clones take 2.5% to 3.5%. In the case of this clone: Its antigen is still unknown.

The TCR sequence derives from a human donor who received a COVID-19 vaccine. The chain joins TRBV7-2 to TRBJ2-2; 9 positions match TRBD1. The sample consisted of CD4+ T cells from PBMCs cultured without peptide, taken before COVID-19 vaccination. The CDR3: CASAGQGHTGELFF. The CDR3 DNA is TGTGCCAGCGCTGGACAGGGGCACACCGGGGAGCTGTTTTTT.